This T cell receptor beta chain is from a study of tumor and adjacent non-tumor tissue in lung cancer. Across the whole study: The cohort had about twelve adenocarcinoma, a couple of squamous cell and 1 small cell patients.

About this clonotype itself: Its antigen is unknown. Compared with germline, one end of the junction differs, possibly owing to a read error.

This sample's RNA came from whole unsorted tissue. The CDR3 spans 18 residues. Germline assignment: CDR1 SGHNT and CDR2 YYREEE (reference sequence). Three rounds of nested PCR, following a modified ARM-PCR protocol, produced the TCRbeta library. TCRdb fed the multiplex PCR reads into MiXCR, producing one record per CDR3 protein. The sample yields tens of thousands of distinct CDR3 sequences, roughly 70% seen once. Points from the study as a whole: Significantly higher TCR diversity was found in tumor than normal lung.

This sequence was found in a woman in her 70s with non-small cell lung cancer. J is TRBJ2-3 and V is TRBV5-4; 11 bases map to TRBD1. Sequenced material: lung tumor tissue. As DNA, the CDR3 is TGTGCCAGCACTCGAAAACCTTCCGGGACAGGGGGGACAGATACGCAGTACTTT. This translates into CASTRKPSGTGGTDTQYF.